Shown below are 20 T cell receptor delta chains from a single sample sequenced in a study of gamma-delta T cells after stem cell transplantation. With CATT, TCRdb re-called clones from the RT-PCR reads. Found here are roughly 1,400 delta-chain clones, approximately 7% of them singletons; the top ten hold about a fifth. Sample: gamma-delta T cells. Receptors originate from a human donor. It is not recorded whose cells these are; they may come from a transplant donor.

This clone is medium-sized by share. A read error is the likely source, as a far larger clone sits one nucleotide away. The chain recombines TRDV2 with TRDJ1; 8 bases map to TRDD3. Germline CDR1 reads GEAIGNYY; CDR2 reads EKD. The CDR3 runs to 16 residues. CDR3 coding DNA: TGTGCCTGTGGCACCCTGGGGGAGAAGTACACCGATAAACTCATCTTT. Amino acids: CACGTLGEKYTDKLIF.

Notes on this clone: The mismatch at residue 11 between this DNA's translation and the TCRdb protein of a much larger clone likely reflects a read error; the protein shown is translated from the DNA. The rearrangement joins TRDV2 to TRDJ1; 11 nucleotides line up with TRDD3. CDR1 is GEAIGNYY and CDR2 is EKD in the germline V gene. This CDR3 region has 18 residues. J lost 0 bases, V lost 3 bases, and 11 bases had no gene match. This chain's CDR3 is CACDSLMGDTPYTDKLIF. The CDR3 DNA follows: TGTGCCTGTGACTCCCTAATGGGGGATACGCCCTACACCGATAAACTCATCTTT.

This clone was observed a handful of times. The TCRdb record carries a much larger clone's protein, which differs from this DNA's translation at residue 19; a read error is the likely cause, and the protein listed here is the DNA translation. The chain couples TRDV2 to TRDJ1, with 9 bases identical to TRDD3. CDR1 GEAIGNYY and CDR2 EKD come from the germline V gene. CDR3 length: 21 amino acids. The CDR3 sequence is CACDTVLFTGGPRLHTDKPIF. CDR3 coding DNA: TGTGCCTGTGACACCGTTTTATTTACTGGGGGACCACGGCTCCACACCGATAAACCCATCTTT.

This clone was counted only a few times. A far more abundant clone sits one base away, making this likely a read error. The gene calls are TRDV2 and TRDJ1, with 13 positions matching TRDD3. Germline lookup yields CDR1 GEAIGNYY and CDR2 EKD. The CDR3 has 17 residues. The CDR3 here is CARDVLGDTAYTDKLIF. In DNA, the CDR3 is TGTGCCCGTGATGTACTGGGGGATACGGCGTACACCGATAAACTCATCTTT.

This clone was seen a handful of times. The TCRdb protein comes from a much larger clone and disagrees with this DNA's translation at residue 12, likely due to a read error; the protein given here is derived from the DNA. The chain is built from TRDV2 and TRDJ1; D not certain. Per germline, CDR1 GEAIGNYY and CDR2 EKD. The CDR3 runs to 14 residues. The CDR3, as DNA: TGTGCCTGTGTGAGTCTGGAGTACACCGATAAACCCATCTTT. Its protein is CACVSLEYTDKPIF.

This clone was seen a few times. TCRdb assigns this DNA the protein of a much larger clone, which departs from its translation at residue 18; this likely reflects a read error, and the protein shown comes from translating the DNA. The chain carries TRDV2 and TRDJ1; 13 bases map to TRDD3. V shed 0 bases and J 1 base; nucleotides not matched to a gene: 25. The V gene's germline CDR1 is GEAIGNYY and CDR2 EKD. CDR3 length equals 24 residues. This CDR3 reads CACDTVAPGYNWGIRRGGTDKLIF. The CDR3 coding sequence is TGTGCCTGTGACACCGTGGCGCCGGGGTATAACTGGGGGATACGCAGGGGGGGCACCGATAAACTCATCTTT.

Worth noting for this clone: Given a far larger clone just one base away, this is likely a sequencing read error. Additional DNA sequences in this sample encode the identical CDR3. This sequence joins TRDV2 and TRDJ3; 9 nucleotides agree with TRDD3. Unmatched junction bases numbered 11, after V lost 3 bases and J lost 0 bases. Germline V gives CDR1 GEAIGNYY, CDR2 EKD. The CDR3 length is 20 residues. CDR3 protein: CACDPLLGEESSWDTRQMFF. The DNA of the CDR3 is TGTGCCTGTGACCCACTACTGGGGGAGGAAAGCTCCTGGGACACCCGACAGATGTTTTTC.

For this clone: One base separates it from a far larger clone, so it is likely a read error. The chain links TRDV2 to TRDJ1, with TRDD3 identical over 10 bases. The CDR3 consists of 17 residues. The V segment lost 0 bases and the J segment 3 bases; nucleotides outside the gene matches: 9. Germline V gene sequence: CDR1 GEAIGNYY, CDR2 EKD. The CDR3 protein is CACDTVLGDMYADKLIF. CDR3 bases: TGTGCCTGTGACACCGTTCTGGGGGATATGTACGCCGATAAACTCATCTTT.

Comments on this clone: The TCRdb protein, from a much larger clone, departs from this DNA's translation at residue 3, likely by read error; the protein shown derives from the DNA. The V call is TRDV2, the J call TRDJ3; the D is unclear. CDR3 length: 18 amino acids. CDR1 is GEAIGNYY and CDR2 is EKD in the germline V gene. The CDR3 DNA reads TGTGCCCGTGACCCAACCGGGCTTCACTCCTGGGACACCCGACAGATGTTTTTC. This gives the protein CARDPTGLHSWDTRQMFF.

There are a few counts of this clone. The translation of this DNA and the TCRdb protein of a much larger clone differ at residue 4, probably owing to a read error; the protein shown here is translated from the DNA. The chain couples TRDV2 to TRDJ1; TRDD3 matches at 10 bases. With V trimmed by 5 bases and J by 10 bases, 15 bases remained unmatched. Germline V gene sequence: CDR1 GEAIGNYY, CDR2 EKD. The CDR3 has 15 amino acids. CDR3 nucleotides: TGTGCCTGTGGCACGATGGGACTGGGGGATGTTGGACTCATCTTT. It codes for CACGTMGLGDVGLIF.

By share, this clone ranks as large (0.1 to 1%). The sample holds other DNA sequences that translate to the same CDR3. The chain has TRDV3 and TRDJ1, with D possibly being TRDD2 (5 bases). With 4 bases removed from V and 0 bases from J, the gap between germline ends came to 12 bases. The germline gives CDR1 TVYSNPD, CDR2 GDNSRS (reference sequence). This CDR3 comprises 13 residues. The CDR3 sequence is CASIPAHTDKLIF. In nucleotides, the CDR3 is TGTGCCTCCATTCCTGCCCACACCGATAAACTCATCTTT.

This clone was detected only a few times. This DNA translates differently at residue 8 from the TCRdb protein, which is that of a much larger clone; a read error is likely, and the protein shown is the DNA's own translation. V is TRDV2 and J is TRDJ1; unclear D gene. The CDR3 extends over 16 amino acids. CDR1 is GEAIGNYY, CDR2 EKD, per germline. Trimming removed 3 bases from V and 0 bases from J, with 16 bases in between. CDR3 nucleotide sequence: TGTGCCTGTGACGCTTTAAATCCCCCGTACACCGATAAACTCATCTTT. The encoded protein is CACDALNPPYTDKLIF.

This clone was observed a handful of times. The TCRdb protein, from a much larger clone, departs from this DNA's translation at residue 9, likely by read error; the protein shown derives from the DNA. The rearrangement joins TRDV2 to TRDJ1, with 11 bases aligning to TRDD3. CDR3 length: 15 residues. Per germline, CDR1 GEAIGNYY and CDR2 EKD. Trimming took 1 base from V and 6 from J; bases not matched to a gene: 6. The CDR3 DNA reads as TGTGCCTGTGACACACTGGGGGATATGGTTAATAAACTCATCTTT. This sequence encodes CACDTLGDMVNKLIF.

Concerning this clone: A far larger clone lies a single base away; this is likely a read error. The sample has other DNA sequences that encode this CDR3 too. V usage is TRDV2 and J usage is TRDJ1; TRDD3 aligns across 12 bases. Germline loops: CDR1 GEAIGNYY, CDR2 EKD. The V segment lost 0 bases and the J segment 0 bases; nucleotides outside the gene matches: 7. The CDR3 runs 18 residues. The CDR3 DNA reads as TGTGCCTGTGACACCCTGCTGGGGGATACGCGGGACACCGATAAACTCATCTTT. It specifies CACDTLLGDTRDTDKLIF.

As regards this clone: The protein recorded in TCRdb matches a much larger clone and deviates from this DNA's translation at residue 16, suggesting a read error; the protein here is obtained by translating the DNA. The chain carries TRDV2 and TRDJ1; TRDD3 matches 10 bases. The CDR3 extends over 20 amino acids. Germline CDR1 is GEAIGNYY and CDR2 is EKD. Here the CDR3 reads CACDTVWGGTGGLNTEKLIF. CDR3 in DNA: TGTGCCTGTGACACCGTTTGGGGTGGTACTGGGGGATTAAACACCGAAAAACTCATCTTT.

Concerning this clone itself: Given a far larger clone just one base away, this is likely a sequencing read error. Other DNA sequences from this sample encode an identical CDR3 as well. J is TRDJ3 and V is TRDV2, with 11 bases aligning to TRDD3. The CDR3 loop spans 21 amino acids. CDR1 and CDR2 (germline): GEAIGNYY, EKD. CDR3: CACDTAGLGDTRAWDTRQMFF. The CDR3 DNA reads TGTGCCTGCGACACCGCGGGGCTGGGGGATACCCGCGCCTGGGACACCCGACAGATGTTTTTC.

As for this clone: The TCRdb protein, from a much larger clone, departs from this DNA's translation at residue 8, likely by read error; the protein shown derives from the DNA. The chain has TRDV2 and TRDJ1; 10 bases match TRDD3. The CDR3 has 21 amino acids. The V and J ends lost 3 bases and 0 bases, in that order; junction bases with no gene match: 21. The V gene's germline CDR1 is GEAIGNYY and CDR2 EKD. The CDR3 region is CACDSVLPGDTGTLNTDKLIF. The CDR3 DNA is TGTGCCTGTGACTCCGTCCTACCGGGGGATACGGGGACCCTGAACACCGATAAACTCATCTTT.

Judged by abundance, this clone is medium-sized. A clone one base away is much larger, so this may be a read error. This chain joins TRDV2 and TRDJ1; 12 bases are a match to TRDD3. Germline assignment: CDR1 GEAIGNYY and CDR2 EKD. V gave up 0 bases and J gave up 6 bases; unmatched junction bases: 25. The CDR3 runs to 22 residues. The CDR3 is CACDTIGNQLGDTPSPGNKLIF. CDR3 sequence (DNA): TGTGCCTGTGACACCATCGGGAATCAACTGGGGGATACCCCTTCTCCGGGAAATAAACTCATCTTT.

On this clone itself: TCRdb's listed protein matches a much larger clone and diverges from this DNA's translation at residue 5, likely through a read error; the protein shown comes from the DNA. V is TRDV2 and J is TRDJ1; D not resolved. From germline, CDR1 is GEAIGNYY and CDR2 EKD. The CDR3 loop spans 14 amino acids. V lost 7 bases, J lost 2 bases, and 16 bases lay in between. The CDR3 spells CACYILMNTDKLIF. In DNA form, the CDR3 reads TGTGCCTGCTACATCCTGATGAATACCGATAAACTCATCTTT.

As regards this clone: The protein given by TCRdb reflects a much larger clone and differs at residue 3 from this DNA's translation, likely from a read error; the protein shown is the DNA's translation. CDR3 nucleotides: TGTGCCCGTGACCTACTGGGGGCTCGGAGCTCCTGGGACACCCGACAGATGTTTTTC. As protein: CARDLLGARSSWDTRQMFF. V is TRDV2 and J is TRDJ3; 8 bases fit TRDD3. CDR3 length: 19 amino acids. The germline V gene has CDR1 GEAIGNYY and CDR2 EKD.